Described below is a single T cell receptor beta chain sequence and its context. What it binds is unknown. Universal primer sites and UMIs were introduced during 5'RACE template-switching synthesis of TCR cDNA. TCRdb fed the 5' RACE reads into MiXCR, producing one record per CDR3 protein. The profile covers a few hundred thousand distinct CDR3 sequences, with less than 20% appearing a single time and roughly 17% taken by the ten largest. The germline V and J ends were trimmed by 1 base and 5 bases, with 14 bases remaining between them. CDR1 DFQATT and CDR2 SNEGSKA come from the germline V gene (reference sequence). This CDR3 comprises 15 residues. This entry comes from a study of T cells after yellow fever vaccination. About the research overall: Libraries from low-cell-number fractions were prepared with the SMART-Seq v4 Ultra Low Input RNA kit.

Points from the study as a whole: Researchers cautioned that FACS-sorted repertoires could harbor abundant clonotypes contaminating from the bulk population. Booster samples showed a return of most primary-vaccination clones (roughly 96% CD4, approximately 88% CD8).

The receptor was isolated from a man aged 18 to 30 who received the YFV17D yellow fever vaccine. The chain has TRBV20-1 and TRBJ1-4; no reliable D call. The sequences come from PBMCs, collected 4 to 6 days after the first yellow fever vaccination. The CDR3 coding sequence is TGCAGTGCTAGAGTACCAGAGTCGGCGAATGAAAAACTGTTTTTT. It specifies CSARVPESANEKLFF.